This TCR beta chain was sequenced in a study of T cells after somatic rescue of genetic block (dated by TCRdb to about 2020). In the study overall: What the study looked at was long-term robustness, specifically in a T-cell system that came about through somatic rescue of a genetic block in T-cell development.

In the case of this clone: Its recognized antigen is unknown. There are no base qualities to consult, and no much larger clone falls within one base.

Receptor amplification or capture employed the immunoSEQ multiplex PCR assay. In TCRdb, the immuneACCESS table is reduced to in-frame sequences with V and J assigned. These tables do not hold every clone; where another copy was compared, an unresolved V gene accounts for under half, and the others remain unexplained. This sample comprises more than 65,000 clones, under 95% of them detected only once. The ten largest clones capture around 2.8% of the sample. Measured from the cysteine to the phenylalanine, the CDR3 is 14 residues long. Only the CDR3 region is kept as DNA, spanning 42 bases read in frame from base 1. CDR1 and CDR2, per the germline V gene, are LGHNA and YSLEER. Relative to germline, V is 2 bases shorter and J is 8 bases shorter, with 15 bases between their ends.

Rearrangement joined TRBV4-3 to TRBJ1-2, with the D gene not clear enough to name. The TCR originated in a young man. The sequenced sample consisted of peripheral blood mononuclear cells (PBMCs). The CDR3 has the sequence CASSQPGAGFGYTF. The sequenced DNA is TGCGCCAGCAGCCAACCGGGAGCCGGGTTCGGCTACACCTTC.